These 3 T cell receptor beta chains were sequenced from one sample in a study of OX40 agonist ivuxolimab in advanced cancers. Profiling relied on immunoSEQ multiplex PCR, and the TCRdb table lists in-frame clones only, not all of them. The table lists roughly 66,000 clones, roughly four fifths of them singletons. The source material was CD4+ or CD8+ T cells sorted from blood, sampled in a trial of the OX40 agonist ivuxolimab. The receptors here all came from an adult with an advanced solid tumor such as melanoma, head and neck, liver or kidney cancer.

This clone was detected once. The CDR3 loop reads CAWSVLKGYTF. The CDR3 coding sequence is TGTGCCTGGAGTGTACTAAAAGGCTACACCTTC. V usage is TRBV30 and J usage is TRBJ1-2; D gene ambiguous. The germline V and J ends were trimmed by 0 bases and 8 bases, with 7 bases remaining between them. Germline V CDR1 and CDR2: GTSNPN, SVGIG (reference sequence). The length of the CDR3 is 11 residues.

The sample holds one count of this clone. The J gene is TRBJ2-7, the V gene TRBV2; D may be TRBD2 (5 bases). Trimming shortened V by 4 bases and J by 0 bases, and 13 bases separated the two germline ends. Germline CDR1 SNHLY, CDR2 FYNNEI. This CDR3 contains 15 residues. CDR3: CASSVLSGRSYEQYF. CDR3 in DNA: TGTGCCAGCAGTGTCCTAAGCGGACGCTCCTACGAGCAGTACTTC.

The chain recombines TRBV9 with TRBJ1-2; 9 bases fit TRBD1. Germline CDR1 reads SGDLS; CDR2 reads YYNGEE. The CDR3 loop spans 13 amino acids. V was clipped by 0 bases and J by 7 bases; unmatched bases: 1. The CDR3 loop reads CASSVDRGLGYTF. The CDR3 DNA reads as TGTGCCAGCAGCGTAGACAGGGGGCTTGGCTACACCTTC.